This T cell receptor (beta chain) was captured by sequencing in a study of blood T cell dynamics during melanoma immunotherapy. Trimming left V 2 bases short and J 5 bases short, with 6 bases between. The V gene's germline CDR1 is MNHEY and CDR2 SVGAGI. CDR3 length equals 13 residues. Clones were sequenced by immunoSEQ multiplex PCR, and TCRdb holds only the in-frame ones, with some missing. The sample shows around 15,000 clones, more than 75% of them seen only once. Study observations and caveats: Unlike progressors, later disease-control patients had W3 repertoires gaining clonality or diversity.

Time point defined: pre-treatment baseline. No patient had earlier systemic cancer treatment, concurrent immunosuppressants, or another active cancer. Points on this clone: The antigen is undetermined.

The chain is built from TRBV6-5 and TRBJ1-4, with D uncertain. Source: blood, taken from a patient treated with checkpoint blockade. The receptor comes from a human donor with melanoma. CDR3 nucleotides: TGTGCCAGCAGTTACGAAAACAATGAAAAACTGTTTTTT. This translates into CASSYENNEKLFF.